The clone carrying this T cell receptor beta chain turned up a few times. Its cognate antigen is unknown. This CDR3 spans 12 amino acids. V lost 6 bases to trimming and J lost 2 bases, with 7 bases between them. CDR1 is MNHNS, CDR2 SASEGT, per germline. This entry is derived from a study of vaccination and CD4 T cells after COVID-19. In the study overall: Overlapping spike pools from SARS-CoV-2 and HCoV-NL63, HCoV-OC43 and HCoV-229E served as culture stimuli.

Time point noted: late sampling 161 to 241 days after vaccination in a few convalescent patients. The treatment denotes: roughly ten-day PBMC culture with coronavirus spike peptide pools or control peptides (ViraFEST assay). March to December 2020 was the span of positive PCR dates, which predated US Alpha, Beta and Delta variants. Cultured CD4+ T cell DNA was sequenced using the Oncomine TCR Beta short-read assay. TCRdb used MiXCR to reprocess the PCR reads, holding one entry per CDR3 protein. The repertoire includes 20,000 to 25,000 distinct CDR3 sequences, around a third of them detected once, and over 9.5% sits in the top ten.

The specimen comprised CD4+ T cells from blood, cultured in vitro, sampled about 7 months after SARS-CoV-2 vaccination. The chain couples TRBV6-1 to TRBJ2-5, with D possibly matching TRBD1 (5 bases). The receptor was derived from a human donor who had recovered from COVID-19. The CDR3 sequence: CASSQGQETQYF. In nucleotides, the CDR3 is TGTGCCAGCAGCCAGGGACAAGAGACCCAGTACTTC.